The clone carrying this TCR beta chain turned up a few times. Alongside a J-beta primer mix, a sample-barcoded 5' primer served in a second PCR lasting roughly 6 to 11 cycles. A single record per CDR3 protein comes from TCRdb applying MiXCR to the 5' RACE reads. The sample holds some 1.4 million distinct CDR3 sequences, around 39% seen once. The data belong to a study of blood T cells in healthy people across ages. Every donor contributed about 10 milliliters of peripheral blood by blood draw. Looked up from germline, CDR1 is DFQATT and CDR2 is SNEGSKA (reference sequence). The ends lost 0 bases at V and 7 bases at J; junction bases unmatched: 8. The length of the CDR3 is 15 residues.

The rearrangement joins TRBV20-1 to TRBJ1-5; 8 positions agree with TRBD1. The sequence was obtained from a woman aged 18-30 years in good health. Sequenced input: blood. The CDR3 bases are TGCAGTGCTAGAGATGGGGCAGGGGGCTACCAGCCCCAGCATTTT. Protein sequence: CSARDGAGGYQPQHF.